This T cell receptor (beta chain) was observed in a study of cytomegalovirus exposure and HLA in healthy donors. The CDR3 consists of 12 residues. Germline CDR1 reads MNHNS; CDR2 reads SASEGT. V shed 5 bases and J shed 8 bases, with 12 bases lying between them. A few counts support this clone. PCR employed 60 Vbeta and 13 Jbeta primers. Clones were sequenced by immunoSEQ multiplex PCR, and TCRdb holds only the in-frame ones, with some missing. The sample comprises 150,000 to 200,000 clones, more than 65% of which are singletons, and 1.6% rests with the top ten. The TCR comes from a woman aged 25-40 years in good health and CMV-seronegative. The sample comprised PBMCs. The chain joins TRBV6-1 to TRBJ1-1, with a weak D call TRBD1 (5 bases). CDR3: CASSFTGSEAFF. DNA of the CDR3: TGTGCCAGCAGTTTTACAGGTTCCGAAGCTTTCTTT.